The 13 T cell receptor beta chains below all came from one sample that was sequenced in a study of shared clonotypes between healthy human individuals. Sequencing was performed with immunoSEQ multiplex PCR; in TCRdb, only in-frame clones are kept and a portion is missing. The data contain over a million clones, 78% of them singletons. Specimen: memory CD4+ T cells from PBMCs. Subset noted: CD45RA-negative fraction. The source is a young man in good health. Some clones in this sample may be carry-over from other donors' samples.

The V call is TRBV6-5, the J call TRBJ2-1; the D is unclear. Germline-derived CDR1 and CDR2 are MNHEY and SVGAGI. The CDR3 contains 16 residues. V was clipped by 3 bases and J by 0 bases, with 12 bases between them. The CDR3 DNA is TGTGCCAGCAGTTATCTTACTGTCCCCTCCTACAATGAGCAGTTCTTC. Translated: CASSYLTVPSYNEQFF.

This chain links TRBV28 with TRBJ2-7; unclear D gene. This CDR3 spans 12 amino acids. Trimming cost V 8 bases and J 0 bases, with 8 bases left between them. Germline V gene lookup returns CDR1 MDHEN and CDR2 SYDVKM. The CDR3 region is CASHRNSYEQYF. The CDR3 DNA reads TGTGCCAGCCACCGCAACTCCTACGAGCAGTACTTC.

This clone appeared a few times. The chain is built from TRBV5-1 and TRBJ2-1; 11 bases line up with TRBD1. Germline V lookup: CDR1 SGHRS, CDR2 YFSETQ. The CDR3 extends over 17 amino acids. J gave up 9 bases and V 0 bases, and 11 bases lay outside the gene matches. CDR3 sequence: CASSLAPPGQGAIEQFF. The CDR3 bases are TGCGCCAGCAGCTTGGCTCCGCCAGGACAGGGGGCTATTGAGCAGTTCTTC.

The J gene is TRBJ2-7, the V gene TRBV13; the match to TRBD2 covers 10 bases. The length of the CDR3 is 14 residues. The junction had 2 bases not matched to a gene; V was cut back by 0 bases and J by 6 bases. The germline CDR1 and CDR2 sequences are PRHDT and FYEKMQ (reference sequence). CDR3 DNA sequence: TGTGCCAGCAGCTTAGGGGGACTAGCGACCGAGCAGTACTTC. This gives the protein CASSLGGLATEQYF.

J is TRBJ1-2 and V is TRBV28; 9 bases are shared with TRBD1. In germline, CDR1 is MDHEN, CDR2 SYDVKM. J lost 2 bases, V lost 5 bases, and 6 bases had no gene match. The CDR3 consists of 15 residues. The CDR3 DNA follows: TGTGCCAGCAGTCCGACGGGACAGGGAAACTATGGCTACACCTTC. This gives the protein CASSPTGQGNYGYTF.

This clone has a handful of counts. The chain uses TRBV28 and TRBJ2-1; D remains unclear. V was pared by 3 bases and J by 10 bases, with 7 bases between. The CDR3 totals 11 residues. Germline V lookup: CDR1 MDHEN, CDR2 SYDVKM. This CDR3 is CASSLRTEQFF. The CDR3 DNA sequence: TGTGCCAGCAGTTTGAGGACGGAGCAGTTCTTC. Full variable domain (remainder filled in from reference TRBV28 and TRBJ2-1): DVKVTQSSRYLVKRTGEKVFLECVQDMDHENMFWYRQDPGLGLRLIYFSYDVKMKEKGDIPEGYSVSREKKERFSLILESASTNQTSMYLCASSLRTEQFFGPGTRLTVL.

V and J are TRBV4-1 and TRBJ1-5, with D uncertain. Trimming cost V 0 bases and J 6 bases, with 12 bases left between them. The CDR3 runs 15 residues. Germline loops: CDR1 MGHRA, CDR2 YSYEKL. The CDR3 sequence is CASSQDNTHGQPQHF. In DNA form, the CDR3 reads TGCGCCAGCAGCCAAGATAACACACACGGTCAGCCCCAGCATTTT.

V is TRBV28 and J is TRBJ2-7, with 7 bases matching TRBD2. The ends lost 3 bases at V and 6 bases at J; junction bases unmatched: 11. This CDR3 comprises 15 residues. The germline V gene encodes CDR1 MDHEN and CDR2 SYDVKM. For the CDR3, the DNA is TGTGCCAGCAGTTTTGGGGGACTACCGAAGAGCGAGCAGTACTTC. Its translation is CASSFGGLPKSEQYF. The whole variable domain, filled in from reference TRBV28 and TRBJ2-7, reads DVKVTQSSRYLVKRTGEKVFLECVQDMDHENMFWYRQDPGLGLRLIYFSYDVKMKEKGDIPEGYSVSREKKERFSLILESASTNQTSMYLCASSFGGLPKSEQYFGPGTRLTVT.

The CDR3 here is CASKETGTNATNEKLFF. CDR3 nucleotide sequence: TGTGCCAGTAAGGAGACAGGTACGAATGCAACTAATGAAAAACTGTTTTTT. The J gene is TRBJ1-4, the V gene TRBV19; weak D call: TRBD1 (6 bases). Germline assignment: CDR1 LNHDA and CDR2 SQIVND (reference sequence). V gave up 7 bases and J gave up 0 bases, with 18 bases separating them. This CDR3 has 17 residues.

The CDR3: CASRPASSYNEQFF. CDR3 sequence (DNA): TGTGCCAGCCGGCCAGCTAGCTCCTACAATGAGCAGTTCTTC. The chain carries TRBV7-9 and TRBJ2-1, with D unresolved. This CDR3 is built from 14 residues. With 8 bases removed from V and 0 bases from J, the gap between germline ends came to 11 bases. Germline CDR1 reads SEHNR; CDR2 reads FQNEAQ (reference sequence).

V usage is TRBV7-9 and J usage is TRBJ1-1, with D possibly TRBD1 on 6 matching bases. Germline assignment: CDR1 SEHNR and CDR2 FQNEAQ (reference sequence). The V and J ends lost 9 bases and 10 bases respectively, with 21 bases between them. This CDR3 contains 13 residues. In nucleotides, the CDR3 is TGTGCCAGTCAGACCTTGGGGGGCCTGGCAGCTTTCTTT. Protein: CASQTLGGLAAFF.

Here the CDR3 reads CASSQDRRYDEQFF. CDR3 in DNA: TGTGCCAGCAGCCAAGATAGGCGTTATGATGAGCAGTTCTTC. V is TRBV4-2 and J is TRBJ2-1; no clear D gene. The CDR3 covers 14 residues. V lost 0 bases, J lost 8 bases, and 11 bases lay in between. Germline CDR1 and CDR2: LGHNA and YNFKEQ.

The chain combines TRBV6-5 with TRBJ1-2; D unresolved. Trimming stripped 5 bases from V and 0 bases from J, with 13 bases between. Per the germline V gene, CDR1 is MNHEY and CDR2 is SVGAGI. The CDR3 is 15 amino acids. The CDR3 is CASSREEGSNYGYTF. In DNA form, the CDR3 reads TGTGCCAGCAGTAGGGAGGAGGGATCTAACTATGGCTACACCTTC.